The 21 T cell receptor beta chains listed next were all sequenced from one sample in a study of control samples from healthy donors and cancer patients. Clones were read by immunoSEQ multiplex PCR, and TCRdb kept only the in-frame ones, dropping some. The sample contains 130,000 to 150,000 clones, around 90% of which appear only once. The sample comprised blood. These receptors originate from a man under 40 in good health.

This clone was counted a single time. This chain uses TRBV9 with TRBJ2-3; 10 bases agree with TRBD2. The CDR3 covers 13 residues. V was clipped by 5 bases and J by 6 bases; unmatched bases: 3. CDR1 is SGDLS and CDR2 is YYNGEE in the germline V gene. CDR3 residues: CASRKTSGDTQYF. The CDR3, as DNA: TGTGCCAGCAGAAAGACTAGCGGGGATACGCAGTATTTT. Based on the CDR3 plus reference TRBV9 and TRBJ2-3, the full variable domain is DSGVTQTPKHLITATGQRVTLRCSPRSGDLSVYWYQQSLDQGLQFLIQYYNGEERAKGNILERFSAQQFPDLHSELNLSSLELGDSALYFCASRKTSGDTQYFGPGTRLTVL.

The chain joins TRBV19 to TRBJ1-1; unclear D gene. V lost 5 bases, J lost 4 bases, and 14 bases lay in between. The CDR3 sequence is 14 residues long. In germline, CDR1 is LNHDA, CDR2 SQIVND (reference sequence). The CDR3 bases are TGTGCCAGTAGTTCGGAGGCGATGGGCACTGAAGCTTTCTTT. It encodes CASSSEAMGTEAFF.

V is TRBV7-9 and J is TRBJ1-6; D gene unclear. Deletions cut 4 bases from V and 6 bases from J, with 13 bases between. The germline V gene has CDR1 SEHNR and CDR2 FQNEAQ (reference sequence). There are 15 residues in the CDR3. Here the CDR3 reads CASSWGGSPNSPLHF. DNA for the CDR3: TGTGCCAGCAGCTGGGGAGGGAGTCCTAATTCACCCCTCCACTTT.

Only one count was recorded for this clone. The chain links TRBV30 to TRBJ1-2, with D possibly being TRBD1 (6 bases). Germline CDR1 GTSNPN, CDR2 SVGIG (reference sequence). The germline V and J ends were trimmed by 1 base and 7 bases, with 7 bases remaining between them. The CDR3 contains 11 residues. As DNA, the CDR3 is TGTGCCTGGAGTGCGGGGGCTGGCTACACCTTC. Encoded protein: CAWSAGAGYTF.

The gene calls are TRBV21-1 and TRBJ1-6. TRBV21-1 has pseudogene status. CDR3 length equals 18 residues. The DNA of the CDR3 is TGTGCCAGCAGCAAAGCGGATGGAGTTGGCAGCCACGATTCACCCCTCCACTTT. Encoded protein: CASSKADGVGSHDSPLHF.

This sequence joins TRBV2 and TRBJ2-1, with 10 bases that match TRBD2. The germline V gene has CDR1 SNHLY and CDR2 FYNNEI. The CDR3 has 15 residues. Germline trimming cut 6 bases from V and 2 bases from J; bases unmatched to any gene: 4. This CDR3 reads CASRILAGTYNEQFF. CDR3 sequence (DNA): TGTGCCAGCAGAATACTAGCGGGGACCTACAATGAGCAGTTCTTC.

This clone was counted only a few times. This CDR3 is also generated by other DNA sequences in the sample. This chain joins TRBV6-1 and TRBJ2-4, with D perhaps TRBD1 or TRBD2 (7 bases each). The V gene lost 2 bases and the J gene lost 3 bases, with 11 bases spanning the gap. The CDR3 runs to 15 residues. Germline lookup yields CDR1 MNHNS and CDR2 SASEGT. CDR3 protein: CASSERRGGKNIQYF. The DNA for the CDR3 is TGTGCCAGCAGTGAACGCAGGGGGGGCAAAAACATTCAGTACTTC.

The chain recombines TRBV19 with TRBJ1-4, with TRBD1 as a possible D gene (5 bases). The V and J ends lost 3 bases and 8 bases respectively, with 10 bases between them. The CDR3 extends over 13 amino acids. Germline V lookup: CDR1 LNHDA, CDR2 SQIVND (reference sequence). The CDR3 region is CASSMVTGEKLFF. The CDR3 DNA is TGTGCCAGTAGTATGGTCACAGGCGAAAAACTGTTTTTT.

J is TRBJ1-1 and V is TRBV24-1; D ambiguous. The CDR3 consists of 12 residues. Germline CDR1 KGHDR, CDR2 SFDVKD. V was shortened by 6 bases and J by 3 bases, with 7 bases between the two germline ends. CDR3 DNA: TGTGCCACCAGTAGGACCGACACTGAAGCTTTCTTT. Translation: CATSRTDTEAFF.

This sequence joins TRBV6-5 and TRBJ1-5; D gene ambiguous. The CDR3 is made up of 14 amino acids. V gave up 6 bases and J gave up 1 base, with 10 bases separating them. From germline, CDR1 is MNHEY and CDR2 SVGAGI. Here the CDR3 DNA reads TGTGCCAGCAGCCTGGACGGGAGCAATCAGCCCCAGCATTTT. Translating gives CASSLDGSNQPQHF.

The CDR3 region has the DNA TGTGCCAGCAGCGTAGGCGGACTAGCGGGTGCGGAGCTGTTTTTT. Its protein product is CASSVGGLAGAELFF. The chain uses TRBV9 and TRBJ2-2, with 11 bases that match TRBD2. The CDR3 is 15 amino acids. Per germline, CDR1 SGDLS and CDR2 YYNGEE. The ends lost 0 bases at V and 10 bases at J; junction bases unmatched: 5.

The rearrangement joins TRBV29-1 to TRBJ1-4; D is unresolved. Germline CDR1 SQVTM, CDR2 ANQGSEA. This CDR3 spans 14 amino acids. V was cut by 0 bases and J by 6 bases, with 11 bases left in between. The CDR3 reads CSVEDSGHDEKLFF. CDR3 coding DNA: TGCAGCGTTGAAGATAGTGGTCATGATGAAAAACTGTTTTTT. Drawing the rest from reference TRBV29-1 and TRBJ1-4, the complete variable domain is SAVISQKPSRDICQRGTSLTIQCQVDSQVTMMFWYRQQPGQSLTLIATANQGSEATYESGFVIDKFPISRPNLTFSTLTVSNMSPEDSSIYLCSVEDSGHDEKLFFGSGTQLSVL.

The chain carries TRBV6-6 and TRBJ2-1; D remains unclear. The germline gives CDR1 MNHNY, CDR2 SVGAGI (reference sequence). The CDR3 contains 12 residues. Trimming shortened V by 2 bases and J by 6 bases, and 5 bases separated the two germline ends. The CDR3: CASSYGSNEQFF. Here the CDR3 DNA reads TGTGCCAGCAGTTACGGATCCAATGAGCAGTTCTTC.

The genes are TRBV7-2 and TRBJ2-3; 15 positions match TRBD2. J lost 13 bases, V lost 5 bases, and 7 bases had no gene match. The CDR3 contains 14 residues. CDR1 is SGHTA and CDR2 is FQGNSA in the germline V gene. The CDR3 loop reads CASSARTSGGEEYF. CDR3 in DNA: TGTGCCAGCAGCGCTCGGACTAGCGGGGGGGAGGAGTATTTT.

CDR3 in amino acids: CASSDVTSAGELFF. The CDR3 nucleotides read TGTGCCAGCAGCGACGTGACTAGCGCCGGGGAGCTGTTTTTT. The chain is built from TRBV9 and TRBJ2-2; 8 bases agree with TRBD2. CDR1 is SGDLS and CDR2 is YYNGEE in the germline V gene. The CDR3 has 14 amino acids. J was trimmed by 6 bases and V by 3 bases; bases with no gene match: 4.

This CDR3 reads CASSLAGRGWRTEAFF. The CDR3, as DNA: TGTGCCAGCAGCTTAGCGGGGAGGGGGTGGAGAACTGAAGCTTTCTTT. This chain connects TRBV7-9 to TRBJ1-1; possibly TRBD1 for D (6 bases). V dropped 0 bases and J dropped 5 bases, with 16 bases sitting between them. Looked up from germline, CDR1 is SEHNR and CDR2 is FQNEAQ (reference sequence). The CDR3 contains 16 residues.

The chain couples TRBV10-3 to TRBJ1-1; possible D gene TRBD1, 5 bases. Germline CDR1 and CDR2: ENHRY and SYGVKD. The V gene lost 0 bases and the J gene lost 1 base, with 9 bases spanning the gap. The CDR3 length is 15 residues. The CDR3 spells CAISESGGTNTEAFF. In DNA, the CDR3 is TGTGCCATCAGTGAGTCGGGGGGGACGAACACTGAAGCTTTCTTT.

This clone has only one observation. This chain joins TRBV18 and TRBJ1-1; weak D call: TRBD1 (5 bases). The CDR3 length is 14 residues. The germline gives CDR1 KGHSH, CDR2 LQKENI. Trimming stripped 3 bases from V and 0 bases from J, with 8 bases between. CDR3 in amino acids: CASSPGQLNTEAFF. CDR3 bases: TGTGCCAGCTCACCGGGGCAGTTGAACACTGAAGCTTTCTTT.

V is TRBV19 and J is TRBJ2-1; 7 bases are a match to TRBD2. Germline lookup yields CDR1 LNHDA and CDR2 SQIVND (reference sequence). This CDR3 spans 18 amino acids. V dropped 3 bases and J dropped 0; count of bases not matched to a gene: 11. The CDR3 DNA reads as TGTGCCAGTAGTATCTACGGTCCAGCGGGGAGCTCCTACAATGAGCAGTTCTTC. Its protein is CASSIYGPAGSSYNEQFF.

This clone was recorded once. The chain couples TRBV7-3 to TRBJ1-1; perhaps TRBD1 as D (5 bases). The CDR3 sequence is 14 residues long. Germline V gene sequence: CDR1 SGHTA, CDR2 FQGTGA. The V end was cut by 8 bases, the J end by 1 base, with 14 bases between. The CDR3 DNA reads as TGTGCCAGCGCCCTGGGGGTCTCGAACACTGAAGCTTTCTTT. Its protein product is CASALGVSNTEAFF.

For the CDR3, the DNA is TGTGCCAGCGGCGACAGGGCAACTAATGAAAAACTGTTTTTT. Translating it yields CASGDRATNEKLFF. This rearrangement joins TRBV3-1 (or the pseudogene TRBV3-2) to TRBJ1-4; 7 bases line up with TRBD1. This CDR3 spans 14 amino acids. Germline values: CDR1 LGHDT, CDR2 YNNKEL (reference sequence). V was clipped by 8 bases and J by 0 bases; unmatched bases: 3.